This entry describes one T cell receptor (beta chain). Germline loops: CDR1 SGHTA, CDR2 FQGNSA. The V end lost 5 bases, the J end lost 0 bases, and 17 bases lay between the germline ends. The CDR3 runs to 16 residues. Sequenced by immunoSEQ multiplex PCR; TCRdb stores in-frame clones only, minus some. The table lists under 350,000 clones, 80% to 95% of them singletons, with 6.5% to 8% in the top ten. This sample is drawn from a study of blood T cell repertoires in COVID-19. In the study overall: The origin of the acute and convalescent COVID-19 samples was the United States, Italy and Spain.

J is TRBJ2-7 and V is TRBV7-2; possible D gene TRBD2, 5 bases. Material: peripheral blood. This sequence was found in a woman in her 30s with COVID-19, enrolled during active disease. The CDR3 DNA follows: TGTGCCAGCAGCCAGTCTTGGGAGAGAAACTCCTACGAGCAGTACTTC. This gives the protein CASSQSWERNSYEQYF.